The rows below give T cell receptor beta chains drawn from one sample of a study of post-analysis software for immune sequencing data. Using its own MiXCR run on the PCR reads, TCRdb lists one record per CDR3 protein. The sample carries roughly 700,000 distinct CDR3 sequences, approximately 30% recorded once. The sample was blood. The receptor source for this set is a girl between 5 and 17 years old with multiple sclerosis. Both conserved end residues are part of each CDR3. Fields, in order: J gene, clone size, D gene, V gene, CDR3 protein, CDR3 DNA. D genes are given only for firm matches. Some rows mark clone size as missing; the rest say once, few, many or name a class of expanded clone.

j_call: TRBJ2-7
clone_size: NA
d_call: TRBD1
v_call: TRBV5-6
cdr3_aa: CASSLGQGLHYEQYF
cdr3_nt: TGTGCCAGCAGCTTGGGACAGGGGCTTCACTACGAGCAGTACTTC

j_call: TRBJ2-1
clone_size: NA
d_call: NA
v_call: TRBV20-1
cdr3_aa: CSARFVGEPFF
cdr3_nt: TGCAGTGCTAGATTCGTCGGGGAACCGTTCTTC

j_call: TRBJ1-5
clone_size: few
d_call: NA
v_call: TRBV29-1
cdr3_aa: CSVRGDDDQPQHF
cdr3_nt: TGCAGCGTTAGGGGGGACGACGATCAGCCCCAGCATTTT

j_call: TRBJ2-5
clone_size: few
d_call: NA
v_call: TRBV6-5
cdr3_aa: CASSYSQATSQETQYF
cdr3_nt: TGTGCCAGCAGTTACTCGCAGGCTACTTCCCAAGAGACCCAGTACTTC

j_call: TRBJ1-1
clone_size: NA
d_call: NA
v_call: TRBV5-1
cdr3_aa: CASRSEMGRWTEAFF
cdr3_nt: TGCGCCAGCAGGTCCGAAATGGGGAGGTGGACTGAAGCTTTCTTT

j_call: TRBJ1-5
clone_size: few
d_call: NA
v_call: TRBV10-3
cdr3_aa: CAINPTDSNQPQHF
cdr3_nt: TGTGCCATCAACCCGACGGATAGCAATCAGCCCCAGCATTTT

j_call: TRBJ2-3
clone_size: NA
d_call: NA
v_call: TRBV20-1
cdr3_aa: CSARDVPRITDTQYF
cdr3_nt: TGCAGTGCTAGAGATGTTCCCAGAATCACAGATACGCAGTATTTT

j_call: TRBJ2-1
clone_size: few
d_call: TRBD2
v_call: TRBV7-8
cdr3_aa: CASSLLRAHSGRVDEQFF
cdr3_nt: TGTGCCAGCAGCTTACTTCGGGCCCACAGCGGGAGAGTTGATGAGCAGTTCTTC

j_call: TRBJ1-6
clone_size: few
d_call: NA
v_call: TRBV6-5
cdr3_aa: CASSYSRVGFGGASPLHF
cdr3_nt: TGTGCCAGCAGTTACTCGAGGGTTGGATTCGGGGGCGCGTCACCCCTCCACTTT

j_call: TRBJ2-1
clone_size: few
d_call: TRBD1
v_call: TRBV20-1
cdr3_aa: CSARDPLDRGGDEQFF
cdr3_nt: TGCAGTGCTAGAGATCCTTTAGACAGGGGCGGCGATGAGCAGTTCTTC

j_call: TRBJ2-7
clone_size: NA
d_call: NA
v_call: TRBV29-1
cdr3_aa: CSVQGGGNRGEQYF
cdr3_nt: TGCAGCGTCCAGGGGGGGGGGAACCGAGGCGAGCAGTACTTC

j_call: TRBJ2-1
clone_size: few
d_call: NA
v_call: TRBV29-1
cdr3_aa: CSVARYEQFF
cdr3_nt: TGCAGCGTTGCCCGATATGAGCAGTTCTTC

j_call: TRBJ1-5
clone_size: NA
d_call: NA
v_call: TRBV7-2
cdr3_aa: CAGSLDSNNQPQHF
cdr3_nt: TGTGCCGGCAGCTTAGACAGTAACAATCAGCCCCAGCATTTT

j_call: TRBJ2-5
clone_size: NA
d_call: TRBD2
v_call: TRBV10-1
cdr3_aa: CASSEGLGETQYF
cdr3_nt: TGCGCCAGCAGCGAGGGACTAGGGGAGACCCAGTACTTC

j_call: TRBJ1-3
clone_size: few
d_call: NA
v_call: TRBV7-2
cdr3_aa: CASSLGWGANTIYF
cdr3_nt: TGTGCCAGCAGCTTAGGTTGGGGGGCGAACACCATATATTTT

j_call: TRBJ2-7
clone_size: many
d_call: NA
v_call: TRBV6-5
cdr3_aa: CASKVTYEQYF
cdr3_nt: TGTGCCAGCAAAGTTACCTACGAGCAGTACTTC

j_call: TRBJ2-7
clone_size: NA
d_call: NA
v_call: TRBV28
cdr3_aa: CASSSPSETYEQYF
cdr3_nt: TGTGCCAGCAGTTCGCCTAGCGAAACCTACGAGCAGTACTTC

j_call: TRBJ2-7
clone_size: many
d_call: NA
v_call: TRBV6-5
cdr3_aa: CASSYSPAGSSYEQYF
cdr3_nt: TGTGCCAGCAGTTACTCGCCGGCGGGGAGCTCCTACGAGCAGTACTTC

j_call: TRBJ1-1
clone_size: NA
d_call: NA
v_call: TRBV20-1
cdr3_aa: CSARDPTENTEAFF
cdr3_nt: TGCAGTGCTAGAGATCCGACCGAAAACACTGAAGCTTTCTTT

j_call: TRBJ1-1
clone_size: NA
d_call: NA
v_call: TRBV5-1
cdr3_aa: CASSLKTADGAFF
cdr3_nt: TGCGCCAGCAGCTTGAAGACCGCCGATGGAGCTTTCTTT

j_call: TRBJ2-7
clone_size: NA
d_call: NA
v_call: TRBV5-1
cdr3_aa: CASSLFPGEGYEQYF
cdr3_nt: TGCGCCAGCAGCTTGTTTCCGGGAGAAGGCTACGAGCAGTACTTC

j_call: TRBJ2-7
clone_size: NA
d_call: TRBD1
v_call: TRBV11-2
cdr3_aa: CASSLVPGQLIYEQYF
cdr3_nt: TGTGCCAGCAGCTTAGTCCCGGGACAGCTTATATACGAGCAGTACTTC

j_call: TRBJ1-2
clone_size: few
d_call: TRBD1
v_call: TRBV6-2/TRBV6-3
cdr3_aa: CASSQVGQFNYGYTF
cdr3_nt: TGTGCCAGCTCTCAGGTGGGACAGTTTAACTATGGCTACACCTTC

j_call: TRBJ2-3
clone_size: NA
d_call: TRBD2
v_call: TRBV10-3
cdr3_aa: CAVLAGVADTQYF
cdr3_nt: TGTGCCGTATTAGCGGGAGTGGCGGATACGCAGTATTTT

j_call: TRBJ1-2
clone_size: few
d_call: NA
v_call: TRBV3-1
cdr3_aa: CASSQPRASGYTF
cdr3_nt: TGTGCCAGCAGCCAACCCAGGGCTAGCGGCTACACCTTC

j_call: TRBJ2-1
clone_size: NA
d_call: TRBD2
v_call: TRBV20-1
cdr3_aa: CSAPGLAGGRINEQFF
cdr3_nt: TGCAGTGCTCCAGGACTAGCGGGAGGGAGAATCAATGAGCAGTTCTTC

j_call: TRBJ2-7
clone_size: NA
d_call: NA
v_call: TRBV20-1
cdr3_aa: CSARVAGPLREQYF
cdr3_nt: TGCAGTGCTAGAGTGGCGGGACCGCTTCGCGAGCAGTACTTC

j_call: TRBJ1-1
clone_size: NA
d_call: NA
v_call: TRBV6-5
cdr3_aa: CASRIQAYTEAFF
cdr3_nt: TGTGCCAGCAGGATACAGGCTTACACTGAAGCTTTCTTT

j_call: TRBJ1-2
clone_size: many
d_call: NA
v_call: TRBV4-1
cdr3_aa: CASSQDGGDYGYTF
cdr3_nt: TGCGCCAGCAGCCAAGATGGTGGGGACTATGGCTACACCTTC

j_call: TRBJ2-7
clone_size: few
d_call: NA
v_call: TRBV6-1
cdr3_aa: CASTITVGADYEQYF
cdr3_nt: TGTGCCAGCACAATAACCGTAGGGGCGGACTACGAGCAGTACTTC

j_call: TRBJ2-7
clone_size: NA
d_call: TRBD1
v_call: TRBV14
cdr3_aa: CASSPTGAISYEQYF
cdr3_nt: TGTGCCAGCAGCCCGACAGGGGCAATCTCCTACGAGCAGTACTTC

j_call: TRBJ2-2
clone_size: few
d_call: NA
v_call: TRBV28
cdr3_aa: CASRPSATGNTGELFF
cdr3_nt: TGTGCCAGCAGGCCTAGCGCCACGGGCAACACCGGGGAGCTGTTTTTT

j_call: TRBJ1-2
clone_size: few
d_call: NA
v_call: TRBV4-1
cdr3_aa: CASSQDPGSDYGYTF
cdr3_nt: TGCGCCAGCAGCCAAGATCCCGGTTCTGACTATGGCTACACCTTC

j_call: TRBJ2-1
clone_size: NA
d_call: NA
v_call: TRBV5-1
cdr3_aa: CASSFWRDPGSYNEQFF
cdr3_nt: TGCGCCAGCAGCTTTTGGCGGGATCCCGGCTCCTACAATGAGCAGTTCTTC

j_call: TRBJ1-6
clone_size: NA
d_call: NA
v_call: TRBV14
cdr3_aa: CASSQNLLIGSPLHF
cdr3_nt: TGTGCCAGCAGCCAAAACCTCCTAATTGGTTCACCCCTCCACTTT

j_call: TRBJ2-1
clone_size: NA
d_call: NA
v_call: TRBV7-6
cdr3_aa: CASSLRWDNEQFF
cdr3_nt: TGTGCCAGCAGCTTACGTTGGGACAATGAGCAGTTCTTC

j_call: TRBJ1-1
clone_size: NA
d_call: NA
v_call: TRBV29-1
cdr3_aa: CSVGTHTEAFF
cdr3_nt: TGCAGCGTCGGGACCCACACTGAAGCTTTCTTT

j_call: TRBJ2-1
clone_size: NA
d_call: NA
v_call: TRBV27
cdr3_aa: CASTPLGARASYNEQFF
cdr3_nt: TGTGCCAGCACTCCCTTAGGGGCCAGGGCTTCCTACAATGAGCAGTTCTTC

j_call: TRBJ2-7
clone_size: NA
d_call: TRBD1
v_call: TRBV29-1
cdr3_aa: CSVGTGVYTGEQYF
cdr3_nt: TGCAGCGTTGGGACAGGAGTCTATACGGGCGAGCAGTACTTC

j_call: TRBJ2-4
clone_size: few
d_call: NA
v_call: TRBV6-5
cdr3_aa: CASRANRGNQEAQYF
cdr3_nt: TGTGCCAGCAGGGCGAACCGGGGGAACCAAGAGGCCCAGTACTTC

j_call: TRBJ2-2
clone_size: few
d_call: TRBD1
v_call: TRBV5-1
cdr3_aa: CASSLNRGSTGELFF
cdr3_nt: TGCGCCAGCAGCTTGAACAGGGGTTCCACCGGGGAGCTGTTTTTT

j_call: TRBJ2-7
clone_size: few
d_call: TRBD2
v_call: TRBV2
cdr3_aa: CAVTSGVSYEQYF
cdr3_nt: TGTGCCGTAACTAGCGGGGTCTCCTACGAGCAGTACTTC

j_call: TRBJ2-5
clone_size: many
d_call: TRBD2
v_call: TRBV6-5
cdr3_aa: CASSYSRGGGGETQYF
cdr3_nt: TGTGCCAGCAGTTACTCGAGGGGCGGGGGAGGAGAGACCCAGTACTTC

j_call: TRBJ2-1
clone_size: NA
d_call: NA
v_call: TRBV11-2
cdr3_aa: CASSLVRYNEQFF
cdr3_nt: TGTGCCAGCAGCTTAGTCAGGTACAATGAGCAGTTCTTC

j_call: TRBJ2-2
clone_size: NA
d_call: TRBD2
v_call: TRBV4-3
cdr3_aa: CASSQGPGSGRRPGELFF
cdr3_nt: TGCGCCAGCAGCCAGGGGCCTGGTAGCGGGAGGAGGCCCGGGGAGCTGTTTTTT